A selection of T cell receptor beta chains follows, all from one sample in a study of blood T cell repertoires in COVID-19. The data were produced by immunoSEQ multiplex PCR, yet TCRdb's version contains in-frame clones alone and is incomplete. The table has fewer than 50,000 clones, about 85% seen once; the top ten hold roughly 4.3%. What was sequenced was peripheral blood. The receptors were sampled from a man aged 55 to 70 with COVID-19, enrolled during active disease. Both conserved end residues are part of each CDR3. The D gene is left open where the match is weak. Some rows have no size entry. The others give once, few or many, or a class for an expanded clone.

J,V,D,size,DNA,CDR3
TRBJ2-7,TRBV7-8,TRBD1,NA,TGTGCCAGCAGCCCGGCCGTAGACAGGGGTTACGAGCAGTACTTC,CASSPAVDRGYEQYF
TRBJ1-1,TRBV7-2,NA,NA,TGTGCCAGCAGCTTAGCGGGCAATTCGAACACTGAAGCTTTCTTT,CASSLAGNSNTEAFF
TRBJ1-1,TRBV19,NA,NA,TGTGCCAGTAGTATGTTCATACAGGGGAACACTGAAGCTTTCTTT,CASSMFIQGNTEAFF
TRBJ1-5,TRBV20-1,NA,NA,TGCAGTGCTAGTCAAGGGGGGGGGAATAGCAATCAGCCCCAGCATTTT,CSASQGGGNSNQPQHF
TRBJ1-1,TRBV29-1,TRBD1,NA,TGCAGCGGTCTCACAGGGGGCCTGAACACTGAAGCTTTCTTT,CSGLTGGLNTEAFF
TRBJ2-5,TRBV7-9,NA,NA,TGTGCCAGCAATGGGGCGCGGGATTGGGAGACCCAGTACTTC,CASNGARDWETQYF
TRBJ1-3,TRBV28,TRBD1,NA,TGTGCCAGCAGTACCACGACAGGGTACGGAAACACCATATATTTT,CASSTTTGYGNTIYF
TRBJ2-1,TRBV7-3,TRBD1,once,TGTGCCAGCAGCGCATACAGGGGCAATGAGCAGTTCTTC,CASSAYRGNEQFF
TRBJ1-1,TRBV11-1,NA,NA,TGTGCCAGCAGCCGGACAGAAAACACTGAAGCTTTCTTT,CASSRTENTEAFF
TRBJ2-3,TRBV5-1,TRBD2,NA,TGCGCCAGCAGCTTGAGTAGCGGGAGCACAGATACGCAGTATTTT,CASSLSSGSTDTQYF
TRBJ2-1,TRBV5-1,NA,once,TGCGCCAGCAGCTTGGCCCCGGGTATGAATGAGCAGTTCTTC,CASSLAPGMNEQFF
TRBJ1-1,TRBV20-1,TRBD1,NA,TGCAGTGCTAGTGGTGTCGCAGGGGGGAACACTGAAGCTTTCTTT,CSASGVAGGNTEAFF
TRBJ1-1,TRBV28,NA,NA,TGTGCCAGCAGTCTCCCGTACACTGAAGCTTTCTTT,CASSLPYTEAFF
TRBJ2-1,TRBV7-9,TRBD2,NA,TGTGCCAGCAGCTTAGTCAGCGGGAGGGTTGGTGAGCAGTTCTTC,CASSLVSGRVGEQFF
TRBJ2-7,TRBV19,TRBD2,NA,TGTGCCTCCCCCGCAAGGGTTCTTGCTGGACTAGGGATATACGAGCAGTACTTC,CASPARVLAGLGIYEQYF
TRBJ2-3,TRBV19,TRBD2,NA,TGTGCCAGTAGTACCGGGGGGTCAGATACGCAGTATTTT,CASSTGGSDTQYF
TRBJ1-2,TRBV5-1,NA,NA,TGCGCCAGCAGCACGGCGACAGACTATGGCTACACCTTC,CASSTATDYGYTF
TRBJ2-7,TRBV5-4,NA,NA,TGTGCCAGCAGCTTGGGGGCTGTCGATCTGGCCGAGCAGTACTTC,CASSLGAVDLAEQYF
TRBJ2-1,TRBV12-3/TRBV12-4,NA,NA,TGTGCCAGCAGTTTACTCCCCGGGGGGCAGTTCTTC,CASSLLPGGQFF
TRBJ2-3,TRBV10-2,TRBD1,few,TGCGCCAGCGGCGGGACAGGGGGCACAGATACGCAGTATTTT,CASGGTGGTDTQYF
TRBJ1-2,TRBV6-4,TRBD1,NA,TGTGCCAGCAGTGAAGGGACAGGGACCTATGGCTACACCTTC,CASSEGTGTYGYTF
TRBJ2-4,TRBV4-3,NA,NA,TGCGCCAGCAGCCAAGATTTCCCGGGGTACATTCAGTACTTC,CASSQDFPGYIQYF
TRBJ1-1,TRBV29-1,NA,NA,TGCAGCGTTGATGGGGGGAGGAACACTGAAGCTTTCTTT,CSVDGGRNTEAFF
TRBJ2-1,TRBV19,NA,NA,TGTGCCAGTAGTTATCGCAGGGACTACAATGAGCAGTTCTTC,CASSYRRDYNEQFF
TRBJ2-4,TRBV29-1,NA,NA,TGCAGCGTTGAAGGGGGCGCTTATGAGAACATTCAGTACTTC,CSVEGGAYENIQYF
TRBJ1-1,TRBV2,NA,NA,TGTGCCAGCAGTGACAGGCAGGACACTGAAGCTTTCTTT,CASSDRQDTEAFF
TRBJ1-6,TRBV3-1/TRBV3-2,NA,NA,TGTGCCAGCAGCGCGGGCTCGAGCTCCTATAATTCACCCCTCCACTTT,CASSAGSSSYNSPLHF
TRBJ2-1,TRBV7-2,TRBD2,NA,TGTGCCAGCAGCTTGGTGTCCGGGAGGGCCAGGGGAAATCAAACCAAGCAGTTCTTC,CASSLVSGRARGNQTKQFF